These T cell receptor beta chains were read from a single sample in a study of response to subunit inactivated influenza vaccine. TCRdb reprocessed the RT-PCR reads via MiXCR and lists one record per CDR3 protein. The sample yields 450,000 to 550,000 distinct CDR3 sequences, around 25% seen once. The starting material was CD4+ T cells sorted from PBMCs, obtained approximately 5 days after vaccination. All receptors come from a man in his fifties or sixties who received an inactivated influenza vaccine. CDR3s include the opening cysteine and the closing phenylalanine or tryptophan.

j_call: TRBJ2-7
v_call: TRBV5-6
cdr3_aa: CASSFRPSDEQYF

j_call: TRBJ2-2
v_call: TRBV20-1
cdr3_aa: CSARGRTGGTGELFF

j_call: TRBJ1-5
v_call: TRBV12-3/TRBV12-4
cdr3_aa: CASSRTPSNQPQHF

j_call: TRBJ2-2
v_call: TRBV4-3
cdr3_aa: CASSQTGVGAGELFF

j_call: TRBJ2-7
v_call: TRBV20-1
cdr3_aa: CSGQDRPYEQYF

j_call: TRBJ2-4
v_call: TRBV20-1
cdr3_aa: CSARDTGRAKNIQYF

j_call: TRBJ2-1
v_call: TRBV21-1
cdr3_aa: CASSISGTGVGYNEQFF

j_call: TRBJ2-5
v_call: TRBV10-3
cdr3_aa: CAISDFSGGLQETQYF

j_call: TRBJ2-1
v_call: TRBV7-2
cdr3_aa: CASSEGQRTNNEQFF

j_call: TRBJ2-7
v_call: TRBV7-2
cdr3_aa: CASSLEPIPSYEQYF

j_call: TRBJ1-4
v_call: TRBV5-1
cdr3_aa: CASSINYNEKLFF

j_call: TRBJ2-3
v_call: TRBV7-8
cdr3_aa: CASSLGGLELDTQYF

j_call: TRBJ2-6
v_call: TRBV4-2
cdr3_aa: CASSETGGAAGANVLTF

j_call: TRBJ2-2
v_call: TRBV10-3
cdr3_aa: CAISDNGMNTGELFF

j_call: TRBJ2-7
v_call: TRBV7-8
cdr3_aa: CASSLYRLDEQYF

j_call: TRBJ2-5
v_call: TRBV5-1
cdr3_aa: CASSLGDRAETQYF

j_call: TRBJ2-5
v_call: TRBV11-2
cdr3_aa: CASSLVAAGGLETQYF

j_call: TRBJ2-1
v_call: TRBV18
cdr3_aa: CASSPIAGLYNEQFF

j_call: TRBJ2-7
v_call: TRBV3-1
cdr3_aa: CASGGDRVGEQYF

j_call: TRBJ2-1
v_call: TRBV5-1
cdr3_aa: CASSLEGEQFF

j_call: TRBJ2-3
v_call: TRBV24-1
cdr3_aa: CATSDFPAGGSTDTQYF

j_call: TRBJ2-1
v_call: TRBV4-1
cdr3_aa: CASSQEGLAGGPYNEQFF

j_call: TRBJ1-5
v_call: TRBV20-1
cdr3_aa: CSASPQTGRVSQPQHF

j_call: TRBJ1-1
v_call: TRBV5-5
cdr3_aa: CASSPLQGVNTEAFF

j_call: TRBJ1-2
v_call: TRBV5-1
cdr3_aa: CASSPDRVESGYTF

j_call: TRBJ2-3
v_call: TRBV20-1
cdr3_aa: CSAHAGGPSDTQYF

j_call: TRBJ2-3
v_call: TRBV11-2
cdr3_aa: CASSPRVTSGTDTQYF

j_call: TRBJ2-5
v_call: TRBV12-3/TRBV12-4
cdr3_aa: CASSSRTSQETQYF

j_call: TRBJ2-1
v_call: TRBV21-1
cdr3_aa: CASLGEGTLYNEQFF

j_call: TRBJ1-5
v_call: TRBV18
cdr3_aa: CASSPGGINQPQHF

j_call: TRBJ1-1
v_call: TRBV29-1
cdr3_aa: CSAREGGYDTEAFF

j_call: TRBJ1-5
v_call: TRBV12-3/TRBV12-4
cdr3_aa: CASSLFLYSNQPQHF

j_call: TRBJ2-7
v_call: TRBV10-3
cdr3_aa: CAISESKVGKRNSYEQYF

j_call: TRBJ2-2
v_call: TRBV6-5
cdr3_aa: CASSYSIKAGGHGGELFF

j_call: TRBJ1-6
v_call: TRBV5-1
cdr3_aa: CASSEWTGVGSPLHF

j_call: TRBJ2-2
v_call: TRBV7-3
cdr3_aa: CASREGTGNTGELFF

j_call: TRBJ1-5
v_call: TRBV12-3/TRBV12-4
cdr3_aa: CASGLTGGQPQHF

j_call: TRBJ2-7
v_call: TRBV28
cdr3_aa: CASISGSLRSYEQYF

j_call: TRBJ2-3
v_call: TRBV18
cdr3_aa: CASSPPTHTDTQYF

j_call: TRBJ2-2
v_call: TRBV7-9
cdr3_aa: CASSPAHPAGELFF

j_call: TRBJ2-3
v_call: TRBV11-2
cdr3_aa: CASSLTQNTQYF

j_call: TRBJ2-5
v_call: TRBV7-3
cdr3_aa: CASSPRREAETQYF

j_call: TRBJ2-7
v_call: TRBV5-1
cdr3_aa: CASNTGTTYEQYF

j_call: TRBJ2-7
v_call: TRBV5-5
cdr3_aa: CASSLSGQGLYEQYF

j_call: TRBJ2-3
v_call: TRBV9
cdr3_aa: CASSRRLAEYSTDTQYF

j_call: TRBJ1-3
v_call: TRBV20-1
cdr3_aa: CSARDRDRGIVSGNTIYF

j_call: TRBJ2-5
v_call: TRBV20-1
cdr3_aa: CSAAAAQVQETQYF

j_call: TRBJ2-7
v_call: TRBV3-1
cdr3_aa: CASSQPGIVYEQYF

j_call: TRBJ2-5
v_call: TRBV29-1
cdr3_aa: CSVERRAVETQYF

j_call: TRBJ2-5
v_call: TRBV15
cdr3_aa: CATSRVGRGTQETQYF

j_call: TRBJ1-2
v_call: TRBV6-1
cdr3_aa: CASRFRGREGYTF

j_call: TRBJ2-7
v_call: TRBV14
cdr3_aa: CASSSTRFEQYF

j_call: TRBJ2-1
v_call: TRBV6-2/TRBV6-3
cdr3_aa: CASSRGSELVLFF

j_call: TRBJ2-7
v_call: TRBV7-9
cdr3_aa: CASSLSQGNEQYF

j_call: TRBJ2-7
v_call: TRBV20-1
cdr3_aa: CSASDASGRRGEQYF

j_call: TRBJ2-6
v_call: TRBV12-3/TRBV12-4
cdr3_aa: CASRHGYSGANVLTF

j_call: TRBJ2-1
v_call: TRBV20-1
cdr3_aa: CSARPGTSGDNEQFF

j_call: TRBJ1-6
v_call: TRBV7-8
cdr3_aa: CASSLNPPGTGSSPLHF

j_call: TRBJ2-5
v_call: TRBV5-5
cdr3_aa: CASSSYQRQTQYF

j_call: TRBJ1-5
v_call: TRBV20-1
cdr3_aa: CSAKGQRNQPQHF